Each of the 16 T cell receptor beta chains below was sequenced from the same sample in a study of molecular identifiers for immune sequencing clone quantification. In TCRdb, the PCR reads were re-called with MiXCR into one record per CDR3 protein. The sample yields more than 450,000 distinct CDR3 sequences, around a fifth seen once. The source material was naive CD8+ T cells from blood, with Jurkat cell RNA spiked in. Described subset: FACS-sorted CD8+CD4-CCR7+CD45RA+ naive T cells. The receptors were gathered from a human donor in good health. Some libraries in this study had Jurkat cell RNA spiked in.

The table lists this clonotype with many counts. V is TRBV7-9 and J is TRBJ1-1; TRBD1 aligns across 8 bases. This CDR3 spans 14 amino acids. Germline V CDR1 and CDR2: SEHNR, FQNEAQ (reference sequence). V was pared by 4 bases and J by 4 bases, with 5 bases of the junction left unmatched. CDR3 loop: CASSYGRGPTEAFF. CDR3 bases: TGTGCCAGCAGCTATGGCAGGGGGCCCACTGAAGCTTTCTTT.

This clonotype appeared many times. The chain recombines TRBV18 with TRBJ2-1, with 9 bases fitting TRBD1. This CDR3 has 16 amino acids. Trimming cost V 2 bases and J 4 bases; bases outside gene matches: 6. Per germline, CDR1 KGHSH and CDR2 LQKENI. The chain's CDR3 is CASSPGTGQSYNEQFF. The DNA for the CDR3 is TGTGCCAGCTCACCAGGGACAGGGCAATCTTACAATGAGCAGTTCTTC.

About this clonotype itself: Its ends do not fully match the called genes, so a read error is possible. The rearrangement joins TRBV29-1 to TRBJ2-6; the match to TRBD1 covers 8 bases. In germline, CDR1 is SQVTM, CDR2 ANQGSEA. The CDR3 runs 16 residues. The CDR3, as DNA: TGCAGCGTTGCTGTGACAGGGGTTGCTGGGGCCAACGTCCAGACTTTC. As protein: CSVAVTGVAGANVQTF.

Only a few counts were recorded for this clonotype. The chain has TRBV27 and TRBJ2-7; 9 bases fit TRBD1. Per the germline V gene, CDR1 is MNHEY and CDR2 is SMNVEV (reference sequence). This CDR3 contains 17 residues. With 7 bases clipped from V and 4 bases from J, the junction kept 17 bases outside the gene matches. The CDR3: CASKDRGGWGLTYEQYF. CDR3 bases: TGTGCCAGCAAGGACAGGGGAGGATGGGGACTGACTTACGAGCAGTACTTC.

This clonotype appeared many times. This chain links TRBV28 with TRBJ2-7; maybe TRBD1 (6 bases). Germline V gene lookup returns CDR1 MDHEN and CDR2 SYDVKM. Trimming shortened V by 4 bases and J by 2 bases, and 15 bases separated the two germline ends. The CDR3 has 15 amino acids. CDR3 protein: CASSWTTGPTYEQYF. CDR3 in DNA: TGTGCCAGCAGTTGGACGACAGGCCCGACCTACGAGCAGTACTTC.

Comment on this clonotype: This may be a read error: a much more frequent sequence differs by one nucleotide. The V gene is TRBV2, the J gene TRBJ1-4; the D is unclear. This CDR3 has 14 amino acids. The germline CDR1 and CDR2 sequences are SNHLY and FYNNEI. The germline V and J ends were trimmed by 2 bases and 6 bases, with 10 bases remaining between them. As DNA, the CDR3 is TGTGCCAGCAGTGAACTGGGGATTGATGAAAAACTGTTTTTT. It encodes CASSELGIDEKLFF.

This clonotype has just a few counts. V and J are TRBV7-9 and TRBJ1-1, with D unresolved. V was clipped by 4 bases and J by 3 bases, with 9 bases between them. Per germline, CDR1 SEHNR and CDR2 FQNEAQ (reference sequence). The CDR3 covers 13 residues. The CDR3 spells CASSSAMDTEAFF. The CDR3 nucleotides read TGTGCCAGCAGCTCAGCTATGGACACTGAAGCTTTCTTT.

This clonotype was seen at least ten times. The rearrangement joins TRBV4-3 to TRBJ2-7; 8 bases fit TRBD1. Looked up from germline, CDR1 is LGHNA and CDR2 is YSLEER. The CDR3 covers 15 residues. The junction had 6 bases not matched to a gene; V was cut back by 1 base and J by 4 bases. The CDR3 DNA is TGCGCCAGCAGCCAAGCCGCAGGGGGCGGGTACGAGCAGTACTTC. Its protein is CASSQAAGGGYEQYF.

This sequence joins TRBV19 and TRBJ1-1; D not resolved. Germline V gene data show CDR1 as LNHDA and CDR2 as SQIVND (reference sequence). Trimming removed 1 base from V and 1 base from J, with 7 bases in between. The CDR3 contains 14 residues. CDR3 DNA: TGTGCCAGTAGTATAGGGCTACCGAACACTGAAGCTTTCTTT. The encoded protein is CASSIGLPNTEAFF.

The CDR3: CASSFSGRGSYNEQFF. The CDR3 bases are TGTGCCAGCAGCTTTAGCGGAAGGGGCTCCTACAATGAGCAGTTCTTC. The rearrangement joins TRBV12-3 or TRBV12-4 to TRBJ2-1; D is perhaps TRBD2 (6 bases). This CDR3 contains 16 residues. Trimming removed 6 bases at V and 0 bases at J, with 15 bases between.

There are many counts of this clonotype. This chain joins TRBV20-1 and TRBJ2-1, with 7 nucleotides matching TRBD2. The CDR3 runs to 15 residues. J lost 4 bases, V lost 0 bases, and 6 bases had no gene match. Per germline, CDR1 DFQATT and CDR2 SNEGSKA (reference sequence). Here the CDR3 reads CSAREVRGVYNEQFF. CDR3 nucleotides: TGCAGTGCTAGAGAAGTACGGGGGGTATACAATGAGCAGTTCTTC.

The V call is TRBV12-3 or TRBV12-4, the J call TRBJ2-3; 8 positions agree with TRBD1. The trim removed 1 base at V and 4 bases at J, leaving 7 bases unmatched. This CDR3 has 16 amino acids. The CDR3 sequence is CASSLGPTGVADTQYF. CDR3 coding DNA: TGTGCCAGCAGTTTAGGGCCGACAGGGGTGGCAGATACGCAGTATTTT.

A note on this clonotype: A junction boundary mismatches the germline segment, possibly from a read error. The rearrangement joins TRBV7-6 to TRBJ2-7; 12 bases align to TRBD1. This CDR3 has 15 residues. The germline V gene encodes CDR1 SGHVS and CDR2 FNYEAQ. The CDR3 loop is CASSFGTGGSYGQYF. CDR3 coding DNA: TGTGCCAGCAGCTTCGGGACAGGGGGCTCCTACGGGCAGTACTTC.

Points on this clonotype: The missing conserved phenylalanine or tryptophan at the end of this CDR3 makes a read error likely. The chain couples TRBV4-3 to TRBJ1-4; D gene ambiguous. The V end lost 0 bases, the J end lost 3 bases, and 17 bases lay between the germline ends. Germline CDR1 LGHNA, CDR2 YSLEER. CDR3 length equals 18 residues. Written as DNA, the CDR3 is TGCGCCAGCAGCCAAGATACGGCCGGGAGTCGGGCTAATGAAAAACTGTTTGTT. This encodes CASSQDTAGSRANEKLFV.

CDR3 in amino acids: CASSPYTSSYNEQFF. Here the CDR3 DNA reads TGCGCCAGCAGCCCATACACGTCTTCCTACAATGAGCAGTTCTTC. The chain uses TRBV4-3 and TRBJ2-1; D unresolved. With 4 bases removed from V and 1 base from J, the gap between germline ends came to 11 bases. CDR1 is LGHNA and CDR2 is YSLEER in the germline V gene. The length of the CDR3 is 15 residues.

In this sample, this clonotype turned up once. With a much larger clone just one base away, this may be a read error. The CDR3 here is CASSYSRAPLETQYF. The CDR3 DNA is TGTGCCAGCAGTTACTCCAGGGCACCGCTAGAGACCCAGTACTTC. V is TRBV6-5 and J is TRBJ2-5; weak D call: TRBD1 (5 bases). Trimming stripped 0 bases from V and 4 bases from J, with 12 bases between. From germline, CDR1 is MNHEY and CDR2 SVGAGI. CDR3 length equals 15 residues.